The 4 T cell receptor beta chains listed next were all sequenced from one sample in a study of CD8 T cells in ankylosing spondylitis. Each CDR3 protein gets one entry after TCRdb re-called the 5' RACE reads with MiXCR. The table has 350,000 or so distinct CDR3 sequences, 11% seen once. The sequenced material came from blood, either unsorted or a sorted T cell fraction (not recorded which). The receptors originated from a female donor with ankylosing spondylitis or in good health (not recorded which).

This clonotype appeared many times. The chain combines TRBV5-1 with TRBJ2-2, with a weak D call TRBD1 (6 bases). V dropped 5 bases and J dropped 2 bases, with 13 bases sitting between them. The CDR3 has 15 amino acids. The germline V gene encodes CDR1 SGHRS and CDR2 YFSETQ. The CDR3 nucleotides read TGCGCCAGCAGAAGACAGGTCCTCAACACCGGGGAGCTGTTTTTT. Translation gives CASRRQVLNTGELFF.

With regard to this clonotype: Being one base from a much bigger clone, this may be a read error. The rearrangement uses TRBV20-1 and TRBJ2-3; D ambiguous. The CDR3 totals 14 residues. The V end lost 7 bases, the J end lost 1 base, and 15 bases lay between the germline ends. Germline V gene lookup returns CDR1 DFQATT and CDR2 SNEGSKA (reference sequence). The CDR3 nucleotides read TGCAGTGTCAGATCTGGTTCTGGCACAGATACGCAGTATTTT. It translates to CSVRSGSGTDTQYF.

At least ten counts were recorded for this clonotype. The chain has TRBV20-1 and TRBJ2-3; maybe TRBD1 (6 bases). This CDR3 is 15 amino acids long. V dropped 3 bases and J dropped 4 bases, with 17 bases sitting between them. Germline assignment: CDR1 DFQATT and CDR2 SNEGSKA (reference sequence). CDR3 protein: CSARGVQGRSDTQYF. The DNA of the CDR3 is TGCAGTGCTAGGGGGGTCCAGGGGCGGTCAGATACGCAGTATTTT.

The chain is built from TRBV20-1 and TRBJ2-3; the D gene is possibly TRBD1 (5 bases). The CDR3 contains 13 residues. Trimming left V 3 bases short and J 1 base short, with 8 bases between. The germline V gene encodes CDR1 DFQATT and CDR2 SNEGSKA (reference sequence). CDR3 sequence: CSARKGRTDTQYF. The CDR3 DNA reads TGCAGTGCTAGGAAGGGGCGCACAGATACGCAGTATTTT.